The T cell receptor beta chain under discussion was sequenced for a study of Graves' ophthalmopathy and Graves' hyperthyroidism. Study conclusions and caveats: Detected in blood as well were most expanded thyroid clonotypes with frequency above 0.001.

About this clonotype itself: The target antigen is unknown.

Participants with hyperthyroidism, aged 18 to 65, were newly diagnosed with under 2 months' duration. Patients were left out if they had other autoimmune diseases, uncontrolled infections, pregnancy or lactation. Clinical symptoms, serum thyroxine, TRAb, thyroid ultrasound and orbital computed tomography determined diagnosis. TCR beta CDR3 amplification used RNA transcripts. Second-round multiplex PCR followed a first-round RT-PCR using HTBI primers. A single record per CDR3 protein comes from TCRdb applying MiXCR to the multiplex PCR reads. The repertoire holds hundreds of thousands of distinct CDR3 sequences, with around 21% as singletons. The V segment lost 9 bases and the J segment 4 bases; nucleotides outside the gene matches: 11. The germline CDR1 and CDR2 sequences are KGHDR and SFDVKD. This CDR3 has 15 amino acids.

This TCR was recovered from a woman between 18 and 29 years old with stable Graves' hyperthyroidism. The chain joins TRBV24-1 to TRBJ1-2; 9 positions agree with TRBD1. The sample was peripheral blood. The CDR3 region is CATSDRGEGGYGYTF. DNA of the CDR3: TGTGCCACCTCGGACAGGGGCGAGGGAGGCTATGGCTACACCTTC.